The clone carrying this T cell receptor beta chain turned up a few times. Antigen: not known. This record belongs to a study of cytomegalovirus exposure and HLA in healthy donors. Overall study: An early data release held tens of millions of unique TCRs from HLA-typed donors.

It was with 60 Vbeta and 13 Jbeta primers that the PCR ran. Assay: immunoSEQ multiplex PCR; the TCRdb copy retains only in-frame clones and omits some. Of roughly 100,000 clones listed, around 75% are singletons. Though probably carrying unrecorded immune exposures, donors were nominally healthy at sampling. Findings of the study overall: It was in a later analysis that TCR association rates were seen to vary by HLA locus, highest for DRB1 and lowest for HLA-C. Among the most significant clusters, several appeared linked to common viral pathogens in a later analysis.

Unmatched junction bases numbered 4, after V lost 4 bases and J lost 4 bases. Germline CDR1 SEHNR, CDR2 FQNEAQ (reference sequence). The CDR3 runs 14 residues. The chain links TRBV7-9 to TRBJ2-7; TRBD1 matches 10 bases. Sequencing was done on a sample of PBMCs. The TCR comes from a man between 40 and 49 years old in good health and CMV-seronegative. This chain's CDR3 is CASSSRTGGYEQYF. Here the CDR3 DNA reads TGTGCCAGCAGCTCCCGGACAGGGGGTTACGAGCAGTACTTC.